These T cell receptor beta chains were read from a single sample in a study of post-analysis software for immune sequencing data. Each CDR3 protein gets one entry after TCRdb re-called the PCR reads with MiXCR. This table holds more than 350,000 distinct CDR3 sequences, roughly 40% found once. What was sequenced was blood. The receptors were sampled from a girl aged 2 to 9 with multiple sclerosis. The CDR3 runs from the conserved cysteine through the conserved F or W. D genes are given only for firm matches. Some rows mark clone size as missing; the rest say once, few, many or name a class of expanded clone.

J gene: TRBJ2-3
V gene: TRBV20-1
clone size: .
D gene: TRBD2
CDR3 DNA: TGCAGTGCTACTCCACTAGCGAACACAGATACGCAGTATTTT
CDR3 protein: CSATPLANTDTQYF

J gene: TRBJ2-1
V gene: TRBV2
clone size: .
D gene: TRBD2
CDR3 DNA: TGTGCCAGCAGTGTGACTAGCGGGAGACAGTTCTTC
CDR3 protein: CASSVTSGRQFF

J gene: TRBJ2-1
V gene: TRBV7-2
clone size: .
D gene: TRBD2
CDR3 DNA: TGTGCCAGCAGCTCAGGCGGGGGATGGGTTGGACTCTCCAATGAGCAGTTCTTC
CDR3 protein: CASSSGGGWVGLSNEQFF

J gene: TRBJ2-3
V gene: TRBV7-9
clone size: few
D gene: .
CDR3 DNA: TGTGCCAGCAGCCATCCAGGGGACTGCACAGATACGCAGTATTTT
CDR3 protein: CASSHPGDCTDTQYF

J gene: TRBJ1-1
V gene: TRBV28
clone size: .
D gene: .
CDR3 DNA: TGTGCCAGCAGTGGATCTTCGGCAGGGTTCACTGAAGCTTTCTTT
CDR3 protein: CASSGSSAGFTEAFF

J gene: TRBJ2-3
V gene: TRBV11-1
clone size: .
D gene: TRBD2
CDR3 DNA: TGTGCCAGCAGCGTAGCGGGAGGGCCAGCAGATACGCAGTATTTT
CDR3 protein: CASSVAGGPADTQYF

J gene: TRBJ1-5
V gene: TRBV7-9
clone size: .
D gene: .
CDR3 DNA: TGTGCCAGCAGCTTAGATCTCCAGCCCCAGCATTTT
CDR3 protein: CASSLDLQPQHF

J gene: TRBJ2-1
V gene: TRBV28
clone size: .
D gene: .
CDR3 DNA: TGTGCCAGCAGATCTCTTCTCAATGAGCAGTTCTTC
CDR3 protein: CASRSLLNEQFF

J gene: TRBJ2-7
V gene: TRBV24-1
clone size: few
D gene: TRBD1
CDR3 DNA: TGTGCCACCAGTGGTGGGACAGGGGGCGGTTACGAGCAGTACTTC
CDR3 protein: CATSGGTGGGYEQYF

J gene: TRBJ1-1
V gene: TRBV20-1
clone size: few
D gene: .
CDR3 DNA: TGCAGTGCTACCAGGGATGGCACTGAAGCTTTCTTT
CDR3 protein: CSATRDGTEAFF

J gene: TRBJ1-1
V gene: TRBV18
clone size: few
D gene: .
CDR3 DNA: TGTGCCAGCTCAACAGTAAACACTGAAGCTTTCTTT
CDR3 protein: CASSTVNTEAFF

J gene: TRBJ2-5
V gene: TRBV3-1
clone size: few
D gene: .
CDR3 DNA: TGTGCCAGCAGCCTCCTAGGCGCAGCAGAGACCCAGTACTTC
CDR3 protein: CASSLLGAAETQYF

J gene: TRBJ1-2
V gene: TRBV4-1
clone size: .
D gene: .
CDR3 DNA: TGCGCCAGCAGCCAATTAACGGACAGCGCTAAACTAAACTATGGCTACACCTTC
CDR3 protein: CASSQLTDSAKLNYGYTF

J gene: TRBJ1-1
V gene: TRBV12-5
clone size: .
D gene: .
CDR3 DNA: TGTGCTAGTGGTTTTTGGGGGGGGAGCACTGAAGCTTTCTTT
CDR3 protein: CASGFWGGSTEAFF

J gene: TRBJ1-1
V gene: TRBV5-1
clone size: once
D gene: TRBD1
CDR3 DNA: TGCGCCAGCAGCGGAGGACAGGGTGAGGTTACTGAAGCTTTCTTT
CDR3 protein: CASSGGQGEVTEAFF

J gene: TRBJ2-7
V gene: TRBV7-2
clone size: .
D gene: .
CDR3 DNA: TGTGCCAGCAGCTTAATCGGGGGTTTCGGCGAGCAGTACTTC
CDR3 protein: CASSLIGGFGEQYF

J gene: TRBJ2-5
V gene: TRBV12-3/TRBV12-4
clone size: few
D gene: TRBD2
CDR3 DNA: TGTGCCAGCAGTTGGGGACTAGCGGGAATTCAAGAGACCCAGTACTTC
CDR3 protein: CASSWGLAGIQETQYF

J gene: TRBJ1-4
V gene: TRBV11-2
clone size: .
D gene: .
CDR3 DNA: TGTGCCAGCAGCCCCCTATCAGGGATGGCTAATGAAAAACTGTTTTTT
CDR3 protein: CASSPLSGMANEKLFF

J gene: TRBJ2-3
V gene: TRBV29-1
clone size: .
D gene: .
CDR3 DNA: TGCAGCGTTCTAAGTGGGGATACGCAGTATTTT
CDR3 protein: CSVLSGDTQYF